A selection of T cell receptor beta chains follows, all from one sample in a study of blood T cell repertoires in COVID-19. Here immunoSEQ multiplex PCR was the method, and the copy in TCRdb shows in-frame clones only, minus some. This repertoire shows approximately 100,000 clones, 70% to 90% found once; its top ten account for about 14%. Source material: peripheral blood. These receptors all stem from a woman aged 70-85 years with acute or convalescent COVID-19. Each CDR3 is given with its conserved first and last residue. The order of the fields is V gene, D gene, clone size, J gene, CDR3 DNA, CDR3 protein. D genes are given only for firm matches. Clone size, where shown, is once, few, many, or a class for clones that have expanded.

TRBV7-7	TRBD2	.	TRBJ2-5	TGTGCCAGCAGCTTATATCCAGCGGGGGTCCAAGAGACCCAGTACTTC	CASSLYPAGVQETQYF
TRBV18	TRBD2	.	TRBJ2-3	TGTGCCAGCTCATCTGTATGGGGGACTAGTGATACGCAGTATTTT	CASSSVWGTSDTQYF
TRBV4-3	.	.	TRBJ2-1	TGCGCCAGCAGCCATGGGGCTGAGCAGTTCTTC	CASSHGAEQFF
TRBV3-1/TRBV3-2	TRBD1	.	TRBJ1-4	TGTGCCAGCAGCCATAAACAGGGGGGTAATGAAAAACTGTTTTTT	CASSHKQGGNEKLFF
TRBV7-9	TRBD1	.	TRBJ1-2	TGTGCCAGCACCGCTATCTTGACAGGGGTCGGCTACACCTTC	CASTAILTGVGYTF
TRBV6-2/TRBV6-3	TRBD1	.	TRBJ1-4	TGTGCCAGCAGCCCCGGGACAGGACTAACAACTAATGAAAAACTGTTTTTT	CASSPGTGLTTNEKLFF
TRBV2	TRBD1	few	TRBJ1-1	TGTGCCAGCAGGCGTACAGGGGGCGACACTGAAGCTTTCTTT	CASRRTGGDTEAFF
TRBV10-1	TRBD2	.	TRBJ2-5	TGCGCCAGCACCTTGGGCGGGGGGGAGGAGACCCAGTACTTC	CASTLGGGEETQYF
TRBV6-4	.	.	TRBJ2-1	TGTGCCAGCAGTGCTAACTACCCCCACAATGAGCAGTTCTTC	CASSANYPHNEQFF
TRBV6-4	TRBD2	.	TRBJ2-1	TGTGCCAGCAGTGAATCCGGACTAGCGGGGGCCAGGAATGAGCAGTTCTTC	CASSESGLAGARNEQFF